The entry below gives a single TCR beta chain sequence along with its context. Original processing notes: By means of reference gene primer amplification, nucleated cell counts were estimated. TCRdb keeps only in-frame clones here, not all; method: immunoSEQ multiplex PCR. V, J and clone size are those of that table, while D and trimming were read from the DNA. The table records 200,000 to 300,000 clones, 80% to 90% of them present only once. This sample stems from a study of blood T cell repertoires in COVID-19. On the study more broadly: Sample material is recorded as cDNA or gDNA derived from T cells, B-cell-depleted T cells, or PBMCs.

The CDR3 has 17 amino acids. The trim removed 0 bases at V and 4 bases at J, leaving 5 bases unmatched. Per the germline V gene, CDR1 is LGHDT and CDR2 is YNNKEL (reference sequence). The receptor's source is a man between 60 and 75 years old with acute or convalescent COVID-19. The sequenced material came from peripheral blood. This rearrangement joins TRBV3-1 (or the pseudogene TRBV3-2) to TRBJ2-3; 12 nucleotides align to TRBD2. The CDR3 spells CASSQEGLAGGPDTQYF. As DNA, the CDR3 is TGTGCCAGCAGCCAAGAAGGCCTAGCGGGGGGGCCAGATACGCAGTATTTT.